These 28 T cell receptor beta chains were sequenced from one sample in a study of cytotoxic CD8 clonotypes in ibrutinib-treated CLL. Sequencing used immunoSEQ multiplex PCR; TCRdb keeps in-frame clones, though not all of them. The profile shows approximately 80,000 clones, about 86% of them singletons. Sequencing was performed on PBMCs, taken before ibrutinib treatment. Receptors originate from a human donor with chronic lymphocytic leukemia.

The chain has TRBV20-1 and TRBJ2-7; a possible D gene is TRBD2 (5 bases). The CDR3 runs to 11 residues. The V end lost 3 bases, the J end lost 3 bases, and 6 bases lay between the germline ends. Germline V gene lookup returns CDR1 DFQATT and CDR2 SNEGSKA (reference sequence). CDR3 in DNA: TGCAGTGCTAGGGACTTCTACGAGCAGTACTTC. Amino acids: CSARDFYEQYF.

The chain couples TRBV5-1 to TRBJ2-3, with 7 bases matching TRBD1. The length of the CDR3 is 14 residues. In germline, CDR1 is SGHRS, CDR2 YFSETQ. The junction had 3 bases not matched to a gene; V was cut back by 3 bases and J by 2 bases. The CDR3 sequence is CASSYGQDTDTQYF. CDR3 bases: TGCGCCAGCAGCTATGGACAGGACACAGATACGCAGTATTTT.

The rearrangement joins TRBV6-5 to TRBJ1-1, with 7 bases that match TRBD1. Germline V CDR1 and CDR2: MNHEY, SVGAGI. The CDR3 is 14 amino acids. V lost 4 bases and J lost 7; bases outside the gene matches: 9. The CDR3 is CASSFRPGQIEAFF. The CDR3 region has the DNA TGTGCCAGCAGTTTTAGACCGGGACAGATTGAAGCTTTCTTT.

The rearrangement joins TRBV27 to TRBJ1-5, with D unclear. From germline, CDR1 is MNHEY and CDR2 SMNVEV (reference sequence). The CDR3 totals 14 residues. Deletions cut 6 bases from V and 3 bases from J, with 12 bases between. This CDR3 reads CASRESSVNQPQHF. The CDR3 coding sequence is TGTGCCAGCAGAGAGAGTTCAGTCAATCAGCCCCAGCATTTT.

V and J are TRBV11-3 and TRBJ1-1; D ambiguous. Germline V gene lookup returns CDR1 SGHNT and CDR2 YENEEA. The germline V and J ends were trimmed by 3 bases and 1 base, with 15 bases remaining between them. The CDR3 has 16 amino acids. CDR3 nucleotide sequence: TGTGCCAGCAGCTTTATCGTGGGTGAGGCGAACACTGAAGCTTTCTTT. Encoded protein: CASSFIVGEANTEAFF. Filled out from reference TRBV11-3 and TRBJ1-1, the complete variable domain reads EAGVVQSPRYKIIEKKQPVAFWCNPISGHNTLYWYLQNLGQGPELLIRYENEEAVDDSQLPKDRFSAERLKGVDSTLKIQPAELGDSAVYLCASSFIVGEANTEAFFGQGTRLTVV.

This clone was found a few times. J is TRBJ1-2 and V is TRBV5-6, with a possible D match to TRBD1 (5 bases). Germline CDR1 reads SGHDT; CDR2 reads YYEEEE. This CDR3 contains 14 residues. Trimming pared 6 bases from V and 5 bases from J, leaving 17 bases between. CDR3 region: CASTPVGGGYGYTF. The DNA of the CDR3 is TGTGCCAGCACCCCTGTCGGGGGAGGATATGGCTACACCTTC.

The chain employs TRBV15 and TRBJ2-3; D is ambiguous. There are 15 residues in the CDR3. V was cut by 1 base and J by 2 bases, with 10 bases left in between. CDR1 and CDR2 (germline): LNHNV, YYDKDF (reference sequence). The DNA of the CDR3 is TGTGCCACCAGCAGAGTTCCCAGGCACACAGATACGCAGTATTTT. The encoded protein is CATSRVPRHTDTQYF.

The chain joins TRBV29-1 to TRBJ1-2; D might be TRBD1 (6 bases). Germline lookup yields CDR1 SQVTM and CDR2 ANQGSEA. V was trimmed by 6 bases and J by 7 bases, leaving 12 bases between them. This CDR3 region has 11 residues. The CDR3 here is CSVEQGVGYTF. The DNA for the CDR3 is TGCAGCGTAGAACAGGGAGTTGGCTACACCTTC.

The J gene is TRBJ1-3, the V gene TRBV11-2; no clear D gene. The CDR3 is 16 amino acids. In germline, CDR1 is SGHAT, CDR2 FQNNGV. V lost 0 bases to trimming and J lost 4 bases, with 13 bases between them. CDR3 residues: CASSLDRLETGNTIYF. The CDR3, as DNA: TGTGCCAGCAGCTTAGATCGGCTCGAGACGGGAAACACCATATATTTT.

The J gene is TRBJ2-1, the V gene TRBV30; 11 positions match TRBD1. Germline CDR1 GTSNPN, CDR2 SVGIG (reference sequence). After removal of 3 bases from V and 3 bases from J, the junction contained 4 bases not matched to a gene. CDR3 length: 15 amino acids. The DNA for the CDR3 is TGTGCCTGGAGCCTGGGACAGGGGGGCTACAATGAGCAGTTCTTC. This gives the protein CAWSLGQGGYNEQFF.

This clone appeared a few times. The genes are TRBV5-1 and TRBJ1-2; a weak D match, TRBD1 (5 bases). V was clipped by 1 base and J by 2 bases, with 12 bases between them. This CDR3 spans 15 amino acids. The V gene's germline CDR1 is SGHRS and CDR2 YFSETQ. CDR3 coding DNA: TGCGCCAGCAGCTTGAATCCGCAGGGCAACTATGGCTACACCTTC. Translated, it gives CASSLNPQGNYGYTF.

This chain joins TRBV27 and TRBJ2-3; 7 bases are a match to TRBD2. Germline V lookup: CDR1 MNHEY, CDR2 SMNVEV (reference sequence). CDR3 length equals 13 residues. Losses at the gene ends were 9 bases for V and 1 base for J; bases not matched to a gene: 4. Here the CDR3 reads CASGLVGTDTQYF. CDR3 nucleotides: TGTGCCAGTGGACTAGTTGGCACAGATACGCAGTATTTT.

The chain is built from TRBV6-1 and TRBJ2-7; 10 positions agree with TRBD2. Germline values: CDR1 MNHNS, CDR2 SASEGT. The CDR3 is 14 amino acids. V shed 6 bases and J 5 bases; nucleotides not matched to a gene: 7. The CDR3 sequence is CASSEGLAGDEQYF. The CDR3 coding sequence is TGTGCCAGCAGCGAGGGGCTAGCGGGAGACGAGCAGTACTTC.

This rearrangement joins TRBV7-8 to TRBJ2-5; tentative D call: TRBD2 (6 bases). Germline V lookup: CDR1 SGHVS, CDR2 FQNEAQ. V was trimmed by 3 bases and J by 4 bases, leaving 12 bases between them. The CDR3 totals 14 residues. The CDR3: CASSFFGGGETQYF. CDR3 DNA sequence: TGTGCCAGCAGCTTTTTTGGGGGAGGAGAGACCCAGTACTTC.

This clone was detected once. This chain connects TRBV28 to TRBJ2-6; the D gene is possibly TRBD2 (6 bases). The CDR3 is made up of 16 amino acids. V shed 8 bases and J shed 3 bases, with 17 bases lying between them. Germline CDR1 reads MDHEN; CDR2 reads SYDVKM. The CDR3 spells CASHGREVHGANVLTF. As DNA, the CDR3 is TGTGCCAGCCACGGGCGGGAAGTGCATGGGGCCAACGTCCTGACTTTC.

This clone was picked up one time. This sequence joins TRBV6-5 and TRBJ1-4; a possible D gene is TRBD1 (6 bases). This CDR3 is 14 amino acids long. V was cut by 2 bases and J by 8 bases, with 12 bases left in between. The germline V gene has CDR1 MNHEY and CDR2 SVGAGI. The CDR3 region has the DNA TGTGCCAGCAGTTACGACGGGGGGCGGGAAAAACTGTTTTTT. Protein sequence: CASSYDGGREKLFF.

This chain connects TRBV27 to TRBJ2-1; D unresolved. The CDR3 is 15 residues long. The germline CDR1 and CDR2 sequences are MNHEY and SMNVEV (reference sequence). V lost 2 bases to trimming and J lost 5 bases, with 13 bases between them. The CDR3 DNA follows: TGTGCCAGCAGTTTAAGGGCGCGTGCACACAATGAGCAGTTCTTC. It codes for CASSLRARAHNEQFF.

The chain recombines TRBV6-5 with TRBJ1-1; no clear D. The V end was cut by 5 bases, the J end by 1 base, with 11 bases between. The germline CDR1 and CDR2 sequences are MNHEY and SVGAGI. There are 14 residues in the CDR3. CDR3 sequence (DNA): TGTGCCAGCAGTCCCCTGGTTGGGAACACTGAAGCTTTCTTT. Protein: CASSPLVGNTEAFF.

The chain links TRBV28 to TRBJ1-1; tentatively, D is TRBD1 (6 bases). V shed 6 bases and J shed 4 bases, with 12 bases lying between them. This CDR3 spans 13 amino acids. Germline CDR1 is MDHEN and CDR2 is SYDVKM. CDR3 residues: CASSLDRTTEAFF. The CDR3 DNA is TGTGCCAGCAGCCTAGACAGGACCACTGAAGCTTTCTTT.

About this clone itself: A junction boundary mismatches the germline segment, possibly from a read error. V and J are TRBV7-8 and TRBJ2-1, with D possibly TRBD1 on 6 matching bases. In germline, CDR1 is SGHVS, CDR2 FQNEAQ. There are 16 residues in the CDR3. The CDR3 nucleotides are TGTGCCAGCAGCACGACCCGGGACATCCTTTACAATGGGCAGTTCTTC. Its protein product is CASSTTRDILYNGQFF. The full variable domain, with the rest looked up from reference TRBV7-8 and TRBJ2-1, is GAGVSQSPRYKVAKRGQDVALRCDPISGHVSLFWYQQALGQGPEFLTYFQNEAQLDKSGLPSDRFFAERPEGSVSTLKIQRTQQEDSAVYLCASSTTRDILYNGQFFGPGTRLTVL.

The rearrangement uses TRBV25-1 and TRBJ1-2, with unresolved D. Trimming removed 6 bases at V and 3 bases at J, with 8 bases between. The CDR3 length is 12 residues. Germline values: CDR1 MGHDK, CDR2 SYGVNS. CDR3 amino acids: CASSLLDYGYTF. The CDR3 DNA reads TGTGCCAGCAGCCTGCTCGACTATGGCTACACCTTC.

The CDR3 DNA reads as TGTGCCAGCAGGAGCATCTATGGCTACACCTTC. Translation: CASRSIYGYTF. This sequence joins TRBV28 and TRBJ1-2; unclear D gene. CDR3 length: 11 amino acids. Trimming shortened V by 6 bases and J by 4 bases, and 6 bases separated the two germline ends. The germline CDR1 and CDR2 sequences are MDHEN and SYDVKM.

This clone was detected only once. CDR3 sequence reads: CASSQGQVTEAFF. DNA for the CDR3: TGTGCCAGCAGCCAAGGACAGGTAACTGAAGCTTTCTTT. The gene calls are TRBV14 and TRBJ1-1; maybe TRBD1 (6 bases). Germline CDR1 is SGHDN and CDR2 is FVKESK. The CDR3 sequence is 13 residues long. The V end lost 1 base, the J end lost 5 bases, and 8 bases lay between the germline ends. Together with reference TRBV14 and TRBJ1-1, the CDR3 gives the full variable domain: EAGVTQFPSHSVIEKGQTVTLRCDPISGHDNLYWYRRVMGKEIKFLLHFVKESKQDESGMPNNRFLAERTGGTYSTLKVQPAELEDSGVYFCASSQGQVTEAFFGQGTRLTVV.

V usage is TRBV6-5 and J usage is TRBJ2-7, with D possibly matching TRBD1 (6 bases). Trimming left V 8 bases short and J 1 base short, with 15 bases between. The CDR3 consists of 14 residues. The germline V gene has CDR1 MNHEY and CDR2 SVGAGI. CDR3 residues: CASGEGGSSYEQYF. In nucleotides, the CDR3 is TGTGCCAGCGGAGAAGGGGGTTCTTCCTACGAGCAGTACTTC.

CDR3 sequence: CASSVAARGLASGTQYF. The CDR3 DNA reads as TGTGCCAGCAGCGTAGCTGCTCGGGGACTAGCGTCAGGTACGCAGTATTTT. The chain couples TRBV9 to TRBJ2-3; 10 bases align to TRBD2. The CDR3 runs to 17 residues. The V segment lost 0 bases and the J segment 8 bases; nucleotides outside the gene matches: 12. Germline V gene lookup returns CDR1 SGDLS and CDR2 YYNGEE.

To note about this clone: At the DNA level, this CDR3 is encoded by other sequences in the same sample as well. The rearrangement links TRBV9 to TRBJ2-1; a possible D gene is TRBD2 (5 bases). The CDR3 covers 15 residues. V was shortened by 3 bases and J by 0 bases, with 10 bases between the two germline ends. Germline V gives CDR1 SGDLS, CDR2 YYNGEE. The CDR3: CASSATRSSYNEQFF. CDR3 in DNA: TGTGCCAGCAGCGCCACTAGGAGCTCCTACAATGAGCAGTTCTTC. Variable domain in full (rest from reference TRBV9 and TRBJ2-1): DSGVTQTPKHLITATGQRVTLRCSPRSGDLSVYWYQQSLDQGLQFLIQYYNGEERAKGNILERFSAQQFPDLHSELNLSSLELGDSALYFCASSATRSSYNEQFFGPGTRLTVL.

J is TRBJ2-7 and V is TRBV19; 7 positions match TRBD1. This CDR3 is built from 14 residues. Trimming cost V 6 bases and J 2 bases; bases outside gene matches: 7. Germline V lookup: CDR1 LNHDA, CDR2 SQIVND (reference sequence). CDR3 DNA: TGTGCCAGTAGCACAGGGGTCGGAACCTACGAGCAGTACTTC. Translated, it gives CASSTGVGTYEQYF.

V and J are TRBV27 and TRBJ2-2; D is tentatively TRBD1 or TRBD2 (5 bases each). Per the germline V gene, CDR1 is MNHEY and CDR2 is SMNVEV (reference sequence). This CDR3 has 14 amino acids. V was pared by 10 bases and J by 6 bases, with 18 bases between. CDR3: CATRGPGDPGELFF. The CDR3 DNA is TGTGCCACCCGGGGCCCTGGGGATCCCGGGGAGCTGTTTTTT.